The source of this T cell receptor beta chain is a study of blood T cell repertoires in COVID-19. Germline CDR1 LGHDT, CDR2 YNNKEL (reference sequence). CDR3 length: 16 amino acids. V was pared by 4 bases and J by 3 bases, with 18 bases between. Sequencing was performed with immunoSEQ multiplex PCR; in TCRdb, only in-frame clones are kept and a portion is missing. The sample gives about half a million clones, around 85% of which show up once; approximately 3% is in the top ten. The sequencing sample was made of peripheral blood. The receptor comes from a human donor in a cohort sampled during active COVID-19. The V call is TRBV3-1 (or the pseudogene TRBV3-2), the J call TRBJ1-2, with a weak D call TRBD1 (6 bases). Here the CDR3 reads CASSPLLQGSHYGYTF. The CDR3 region has the DNA TGTGCCAGCAGCCCTCTCTTACAGGGTTCTCACTATGGCTACACCTTC.